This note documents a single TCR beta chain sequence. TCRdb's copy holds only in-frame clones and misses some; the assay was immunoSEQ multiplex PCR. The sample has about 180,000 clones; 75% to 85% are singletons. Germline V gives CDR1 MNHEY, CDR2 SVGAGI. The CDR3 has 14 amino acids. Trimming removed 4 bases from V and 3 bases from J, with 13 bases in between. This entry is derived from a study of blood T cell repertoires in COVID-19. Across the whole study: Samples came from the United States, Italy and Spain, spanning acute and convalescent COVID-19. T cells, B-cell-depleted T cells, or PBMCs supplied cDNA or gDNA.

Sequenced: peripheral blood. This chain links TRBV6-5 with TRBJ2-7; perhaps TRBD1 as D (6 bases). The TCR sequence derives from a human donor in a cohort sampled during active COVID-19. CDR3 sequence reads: CASSLRQESYEQYF. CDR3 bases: TGTGCCAGCAGTTTAAGACAGGAAAGCTACGAGCAGTACTTC.